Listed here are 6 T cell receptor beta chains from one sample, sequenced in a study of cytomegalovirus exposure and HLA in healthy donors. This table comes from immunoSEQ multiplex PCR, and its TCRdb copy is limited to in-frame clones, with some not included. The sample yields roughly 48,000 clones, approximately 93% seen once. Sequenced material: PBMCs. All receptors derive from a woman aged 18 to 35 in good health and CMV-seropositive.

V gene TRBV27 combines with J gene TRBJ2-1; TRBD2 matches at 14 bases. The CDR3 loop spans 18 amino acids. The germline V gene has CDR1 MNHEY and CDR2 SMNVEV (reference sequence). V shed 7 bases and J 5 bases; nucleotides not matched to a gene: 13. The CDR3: CASTPTSGRGSRNNEQFF. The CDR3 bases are TGTGCCAGCACCCCGACTAGCGGGAGGGGGTCGAGGAACAATGAGCAGTTCTTC.

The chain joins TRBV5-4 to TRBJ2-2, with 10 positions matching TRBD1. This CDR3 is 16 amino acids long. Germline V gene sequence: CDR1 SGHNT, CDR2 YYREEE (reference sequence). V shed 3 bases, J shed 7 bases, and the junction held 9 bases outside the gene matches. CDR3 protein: CASSSGRDRGRGELFF. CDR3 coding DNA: TGTGCCAGCAGCTCTGGCCGGGACAGGGGTCGCGGGGAGCTGTTTTTT.

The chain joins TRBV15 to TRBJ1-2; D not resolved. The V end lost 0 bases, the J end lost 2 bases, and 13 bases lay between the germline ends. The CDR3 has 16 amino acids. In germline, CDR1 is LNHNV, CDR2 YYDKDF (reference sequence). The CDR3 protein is CATSRDFIGANYGYTF. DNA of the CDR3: TGTGCCACCAGCAGAGATTTTATCGGAGCGAACTATGGCTACACCTTC. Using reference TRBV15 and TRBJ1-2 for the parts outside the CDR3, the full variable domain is DAMVIQNPRYQVTQFGKPVTLSCSQTLNHNVMYWYQQKSSQAPKLLFHYYDKDFNNEADTPDNFQSRRPNTSFCFLDIRSPGLGDTAMYLCATSRDFIGANYGYTFGSGTRLTVV.

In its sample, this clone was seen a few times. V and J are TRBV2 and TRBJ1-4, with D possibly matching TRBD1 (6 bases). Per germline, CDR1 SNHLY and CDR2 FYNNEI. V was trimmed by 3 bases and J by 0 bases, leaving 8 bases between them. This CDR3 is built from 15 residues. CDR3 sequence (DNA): TGTGCCAGCAGTGAGGACAGAACAACTAATGAAAAACTGTTTTTT. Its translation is CASSEDRTTNEKLFF.

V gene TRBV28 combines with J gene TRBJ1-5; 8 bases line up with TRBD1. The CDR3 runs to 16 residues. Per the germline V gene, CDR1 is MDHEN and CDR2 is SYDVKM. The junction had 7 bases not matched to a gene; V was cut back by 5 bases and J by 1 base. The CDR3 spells CASSPPGQGSNQPQHF. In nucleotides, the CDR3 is TGTGCCAGCAGTCCCCCCGGACAGGGAAGCAATCAGCCCCAGCATTTT.

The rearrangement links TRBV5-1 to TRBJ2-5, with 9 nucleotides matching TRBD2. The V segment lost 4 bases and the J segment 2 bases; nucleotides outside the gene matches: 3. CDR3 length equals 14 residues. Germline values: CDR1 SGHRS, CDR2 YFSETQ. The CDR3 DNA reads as TGCGCCAGCAGCCGACTAGCGGTTCAAGAGACCCAGTACTTC. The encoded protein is CASSRLAVQETQYF.